Described below is a single TCR beta chain sequence and its context. Its cognate antigen is unknown. This sample is drawn from a study of cytomegalovirus exposure and HLA in healthy donors. Whole-study findings and limits: Later analysis associated a missense DCLRE1C variant with TCR beta V- and J-gene trimming. Some TCR beta chains (more than 150 of them) were listed as cytomegalovirus-associated. When the data were analyzed later, several of the most significant clusters appeared to be linked to common viral pathogens.

This PCR relied on a set of 60 Vbeta primers and 13 Jbeta primers. Clones were sequenced by immunoSEQ multiplex PCR, and TCRdb holds only the in-frame ones, with some missing. The sample shows 84,000 or so clones, around 77% of them seen only once. V was trimmed by 3 bases and J by 7 bases, leaving 11 bases between them. Germline values: CDR1 SGHNT, CDR2 YYREEE (reference sequence). The CDR3 extends over 12 amino acids. The rearrangement uses TRBV5-4 and TRBJ2-7, with TRBD2 as a possible D gene (6 bases). This receptor was obtained from a boy between 10 and 17 years old in good health and CMV-seronegative. What was sequenced was PBMCs. The CDR3 nucleotides are TGTGCCAGCAGCTGGGGCAGCGGGGAGCAGTACTTC. Translating it yields CASSWGSGEQYF.